This TCR beta chain was observed in a study of blood T cell repertoires in COVID-19. Clones were read by immunoSEQ multiplex PCR, and TCRdb kept only the in-frame ones, dropping some. The sample lists 220,000 or so clones; around 88% were seen once. Per germline, CDR1 SEHNR and CDR2 FQNEAQ (reference sequence). The V gene end was trimmed by 2 bases and the J gene end by 6 bases; junction bases not matched to a gene: 7. The CDR3 is made up of 15 amino acids. The receptor was isolated from a woman in her forties or fifties with acute COVID-19. The rearrangement uses TRBV7-9 and TRBJ2-1; 7 bases are a match to TRBD2. Sequencing input: PBMCs or T cells enriched from blood (not recorded which). The DNA for the CDR3 is TGTGCCAGCAGCTTACGACTAGCTGGGGCCAATGAGCAGTTCTTC. Translated: CASSLRLAGANEQFF.